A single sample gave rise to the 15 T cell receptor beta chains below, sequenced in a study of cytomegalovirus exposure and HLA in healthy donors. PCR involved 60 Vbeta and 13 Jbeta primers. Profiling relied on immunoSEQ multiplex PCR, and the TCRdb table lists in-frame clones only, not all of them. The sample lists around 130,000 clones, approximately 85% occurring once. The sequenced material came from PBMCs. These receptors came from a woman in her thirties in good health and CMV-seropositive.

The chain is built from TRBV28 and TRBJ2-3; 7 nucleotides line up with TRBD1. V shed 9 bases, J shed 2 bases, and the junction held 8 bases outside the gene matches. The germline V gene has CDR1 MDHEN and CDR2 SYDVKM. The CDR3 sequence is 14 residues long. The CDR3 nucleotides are TGTGCCAGTTTGACAGGGCTTCTCACAGATACGCAGTATTTT. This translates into CASLTGLLTDTQYF.

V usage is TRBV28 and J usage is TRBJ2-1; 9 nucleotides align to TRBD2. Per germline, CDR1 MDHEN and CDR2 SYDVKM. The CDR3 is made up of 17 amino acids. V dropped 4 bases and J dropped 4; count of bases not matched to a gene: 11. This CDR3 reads CASSSPRTSGLYNEQFF. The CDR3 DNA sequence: TGTGCCAGCAGTTCCCCCCGCACTAGCGGGCTTTACAATGAGCAGTTCTTC.

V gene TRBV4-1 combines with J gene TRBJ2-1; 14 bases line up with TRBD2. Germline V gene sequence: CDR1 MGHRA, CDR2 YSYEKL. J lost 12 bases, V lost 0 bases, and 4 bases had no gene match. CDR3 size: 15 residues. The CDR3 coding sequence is TGCGCCAGCAGCCAAGACCGACTAGCGGGAGGGCGGCAGTTCTTC. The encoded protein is CASSQDRLAGGRQFF.

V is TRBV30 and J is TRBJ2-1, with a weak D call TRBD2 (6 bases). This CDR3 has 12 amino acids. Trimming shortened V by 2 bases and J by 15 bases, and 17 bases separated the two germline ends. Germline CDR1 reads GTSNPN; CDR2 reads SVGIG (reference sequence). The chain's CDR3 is CAWSPTSEGWFF. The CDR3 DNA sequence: TGTGCCTGGAGTCCGACCTCGGAGGGATGGTTCTTC.

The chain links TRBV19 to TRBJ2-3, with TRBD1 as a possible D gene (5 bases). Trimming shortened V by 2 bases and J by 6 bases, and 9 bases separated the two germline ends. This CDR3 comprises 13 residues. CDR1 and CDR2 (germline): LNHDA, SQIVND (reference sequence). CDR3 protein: CASSITGSDTQYF. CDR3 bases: TGTGCCAGTAGTATAACAGGTTCGGATACGCAGTATTTT.

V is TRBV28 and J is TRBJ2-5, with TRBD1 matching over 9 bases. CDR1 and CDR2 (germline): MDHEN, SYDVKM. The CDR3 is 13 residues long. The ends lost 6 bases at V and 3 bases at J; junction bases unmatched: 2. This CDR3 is CASRRQGEETQYF. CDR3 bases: TGTGCCAGCAGAAGACAGGGGGAAGAGACCCAGTACTTC.

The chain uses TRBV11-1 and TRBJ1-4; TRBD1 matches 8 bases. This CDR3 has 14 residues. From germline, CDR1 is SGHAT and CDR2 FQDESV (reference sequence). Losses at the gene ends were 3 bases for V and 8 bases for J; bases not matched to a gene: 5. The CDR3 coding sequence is TGTGCCAGCAGCTTCGGACAGGGAACCGAAAAACTGTTTTTT. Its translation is CASSFGQGTEKLFF.

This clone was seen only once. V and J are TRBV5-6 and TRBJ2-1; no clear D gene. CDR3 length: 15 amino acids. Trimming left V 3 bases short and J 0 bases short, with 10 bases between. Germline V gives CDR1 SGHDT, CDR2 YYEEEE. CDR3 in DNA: TGTGCCAGCAGCTCCCTGATTAGCTCCTACAATGAGCAGTTCTTC. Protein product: CASSSLISSYNEQFF.

CDR3 coding DNA: TGCGCCAGCAGCGCGACTAGCCCCGGGGAGCTGTTTTTT. It yields the protein CASSATSPGELFF. J is TRBJ2-2 and V is TRBV5-1; TRBD2 aligns across 7 bases. CDR1 is SGHRS and CDR2 is YFSETQ in the germline V gene. This CDR3 comprises 13 residues. The V gene end was trimmed by 4 bases and the J gene end by 6 bases; junction bases not matched to a gene: 3.

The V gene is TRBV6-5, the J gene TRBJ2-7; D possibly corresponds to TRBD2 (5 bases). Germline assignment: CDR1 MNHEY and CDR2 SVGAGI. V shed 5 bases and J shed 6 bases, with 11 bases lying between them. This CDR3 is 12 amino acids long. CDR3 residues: CASSEAAVEQYF. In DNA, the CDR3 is TGTGCCAGCAGTGAAGCAGCGGTCGAGCAGTACTTC.

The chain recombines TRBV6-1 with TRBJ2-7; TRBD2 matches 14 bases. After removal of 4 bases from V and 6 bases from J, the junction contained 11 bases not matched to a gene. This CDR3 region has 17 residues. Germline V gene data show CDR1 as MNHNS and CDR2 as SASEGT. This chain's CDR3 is CASSASRGTSGSSEQYF. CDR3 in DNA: TGTGCCAGCAGTGCTTCCAGGGGGACTAGCGGGAGTTCCGAGCAGTACTTC.

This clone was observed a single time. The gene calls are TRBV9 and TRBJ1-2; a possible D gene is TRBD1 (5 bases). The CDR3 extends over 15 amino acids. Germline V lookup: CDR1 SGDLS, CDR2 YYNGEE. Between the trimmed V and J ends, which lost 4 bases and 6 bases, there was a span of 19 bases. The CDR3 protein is CASSFSGYPAHGYTF. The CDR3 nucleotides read TGTGCCAGCAGCTTCTCAGGGTATCCAGCCCATGGCTACACCTTC.

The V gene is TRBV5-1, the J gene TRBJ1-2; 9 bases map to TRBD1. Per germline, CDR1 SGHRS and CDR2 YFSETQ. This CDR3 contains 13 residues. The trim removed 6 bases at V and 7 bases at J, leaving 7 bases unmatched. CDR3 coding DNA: TGCGCCAGCACCCGGGACAGGGAGTCTGGCTACACCTTC. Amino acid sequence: CASTRDRESGYTF.

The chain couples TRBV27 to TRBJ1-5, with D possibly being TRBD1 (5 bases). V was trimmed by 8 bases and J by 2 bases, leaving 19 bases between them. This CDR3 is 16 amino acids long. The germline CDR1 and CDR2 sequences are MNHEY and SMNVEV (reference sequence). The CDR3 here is CASSLRAKGGNQPQHF. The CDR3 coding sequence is TGTGCCAGCTCCCTAAGAGCGAAAGGGGGCAATCAGCCCCAGCATTTT.

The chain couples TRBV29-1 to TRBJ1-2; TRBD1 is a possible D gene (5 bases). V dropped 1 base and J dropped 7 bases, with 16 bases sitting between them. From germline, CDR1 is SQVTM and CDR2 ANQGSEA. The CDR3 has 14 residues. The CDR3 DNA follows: TGCAGCGTTGAAGTCCTCGGGACTCACCTTGGCTACACCTTC. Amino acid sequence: CSVEVLGTHLGYTF.